Listed below are T cell receptor beta chains from one sample, sequenced in a study of OX40 agonist ivuxolimab in advanced cancers. The data were produced by immunoSEQ multiplex PCR, yet TCRdb's version contains in-frame clones alone and is incomplete. Altogether 77,000 or so clones are present, about nine tenths being singletons, with the ten largest covering 0.7% to 1%. Sequenced material: CD4+ or CD8+ T cells sorted from blood, taken in a trial of the OX40 agonist ivuxolimab. The receptors stem from an adult with an advanced solid tumor such as melanoma, head and neck, liver or kidney cancer. Both conserved end residues are part of each CDR3. The D gene is left open where the match is weak. Size tells how often a clone was seen (once, few, many) or the class of an expanded clone, and some rows leave it out.

clone_size,j_call,d_call,v_call,cdr3_nt,cdr3_aa
.,TRBJ2-7,.,TRBV11-1,TGTGCCAGCAGCTTCACAGAGAACGAGCAGTACTTC,CASSFTENEQYF
.,TRBJ2-1,TRBD1,TRBV5-4,TGTGCCAGCAGCTTAGTGGTGGCTCCGGGACAGGGCTTCAATGAGCAGTTCTTC,CASSLVVAPGQGFNEQFF
.,TRBJ1-3,.,TRBV30,TGTGCCTGGAGTGAAATCAGGGGAGCCTCTGGAAACACCATATATTTT,CAWSEIRGASGNTIYF
.,TRBJ2-5,.,TRBV6-5,TGTGCCAGCAGTTACGGGTGGGCACAAGAGACCCAGTACTTC,CASSYGWAQETQYF
.,TRBJ2-7,TRBD1,TRBV5-5,TGTGCCACAAAGTCGGGACAGGGTATCGGCGAGCAGTACTTC,CATKSGQGIGEQYF
.,TRBJ2-1,.,TRBV11-2,TGTGCCAGCAGCTTGGCTAGGAGCTCCTACAATGAGCAGTTCTTC,CASSLARSSYNEQFF
.,TRBJ2-7,.,TRBV18,TGTGCCAGCTCACCACGGGGAAAACAGTACGAGCAGTACTTC,CASSPRGKQYEQYF
.,TRBJ1-1,TRBD1,TRBV5-1,TGCGCCAGCGGAGACAGGGGGCGCTTCACTGAAGCTTTCTTT,CASGDRGRFTEAFF
.,TRBJ1-2,.,TRBV5-6,TGTGCCAGCACGAGGGGGGCTGACTATGGCTACACCTTC,CASTRGADYGYTF
few,TRBJ1-2,.,TRBV30,TGTGCCTGGAGGGGACAAGGGGTGAAAGGCTATGGCTACACCTTC,CAWRGQGVKGYGYTF
.,TRBJ1-2,.,TRBV6-1,TGTGCGGTGGCAGGGAAGAAGGCTAACTATGGCTACACCTTC,CAVAGKKANYGYTF
once,TRBJ1-5,.,TRBV7-8,TGTGCCAGCAGCTTAGCGGTAGGCAGGGGCAATCAGCCCCAGCATTTT,CASSLAVGRGNQPQHF